This TCR beta chain was sequenced in a study of identical twins. The V gene lost 0 bases and the J gene lost 0 bases, with 12 bases spanning the gap. The CDR3 runs 15 residues. Looked up from germline, CDR1 is DFQATT and CDR2 is SNEGSKA (reference sequence). TCRdb reprocessed the 5' RACE reads via MiXCR and lists one record per CDR3 protein. The data hold some 730,000 distinct CDR3 sequences, with 15% to 20% observed a single time. The same sample was also used in a study of T cells expressing NK-cell markers. As reported in that work: Expanded NKG2C+ T cell clones had unclear HCMV specificity.

Sequenced sample: PBMCs. The clonotype originates from a woman between 18 and 30 years old in good health. V is TRBV20-1 and J is TRBJ2-7; perhaps TRBD1 as D (7 bases). CDR3 protein: CSARDRGARSYEQYF. The CDR3 bases are TGCAGTGCTAGAGACAGGGGGGCCCGCTCCTACGAGCAGTACTTC.